One and the same sample provided the 17 T cell receptor beta chains below, sequenced in a study of cytomegalovirus exposure and HLA in healthy donors. Use of 60 Vbeta and 13 Jbeta primers characterized the PCR. Repertoires were generated with immunoSEQ multiplex PCR, while TCRdb's copy carries only in-frame clones and drops some. This sample carries approximately 84,000 clones, roughly 73% of them seen once, and the ten largest clones take about 2.2%. Sequencing was performed on PBMCs. The receptors derive from a man aged 35-49 years in good health and CMV-seronegative.

The table lists this clone with a few counts. The rearrangement links TRBV6-6 to TRBJ1-1, with 7 bases that match TRBD1. Germline V gene sequence: CDR1 MNHNY, CDR2 SVGAGI (reference sequence). After removal of 6 bases from V and 6 bases from J, the junction contained 7 bases not matched to a gene. The CDR3 length is 13 residues. In DNA, the CDR3 is TGTGCCAGCAGCCACCGTGGGACAGCTGAAGCTTTCTTT. Protein product: CASSHRGTAEAFF.

In this sample, this clone turned up many times. The gene calls are TRBV10-2 and TRBJ1-4, with D hard to call. Germline CDR1 and CDR2: WSHSY and SAAADI. V lost 3 bases and J 7 bases, leaving 12 bases between the germline ends. The CDR3 runs to 14 residues. CDR3 sequence (DNA): TGCGCCAGCAGTGACGATTATCGGAGTGAAAAACTGTTTTTT. Encoded protein: CASSDDYRSEKLFF.

The chain joins TRBV28 to TRBJ1-5, with 7 bases fitting TRBD1. Losses at the gene ends were 5 bases for V and 5 bases for J; bases not matched to a gene: 9. From germline, CDR1 is MDHEN and CDR2 SYDVKM. The CDR3 length is 15 residues. CDR3 loop: CASSPRKGGYQPQHF. The CDR3 nucleotides are TGTGCCAGCAGTCCTCGGAAAGGGGGCTATCAGCCCCAGCATTTT.

The rearrangement joins TRBV10-1 to TRBJ2-7; D is perhaps TRBD1 (6 bases). The ends were cut back, 5 bases at V and 5 bases at J, with 7 bases in the middle. The germline V gene has CDR1 WNHNN and CDR2 SYGVQD (reference sequence). This CDR3 region has 11 residues. This CDR3 reads CASSKGDEQYF. CDR3 DNA sequence: TGCGCCAGCAGTAAGGGGGACGAGCAGTACTTC.

The rearrangement uses TRBV4-1 and TRBJ1-4, with 9 bases aligning to TRBD1. The CDR3 contains 17 residues. Germline CDR1 MGHRA, CDR2 YSYEKL. The V gene end was trimmed by 1 base and the J gene end by 0 bases; junction bases not matched to a gene: 3. CDR3 sequence: CASSQVRTGATNEKLFF. Written as DNA, the CDR3 is TGCGCCAGCAGCCAAGTAAGGACAGGGGCAACTAATGAAAAACTGTTTTTT.

J is TRBJ1-3 and V is TRBV28; no definite D call. The germline V gene encodes CDR1 MDHEN and CDR2 SYDVKM. The V gene lost 6 bases and the J gene lost 1 base, with 16 bases spanning the gap. The CDR3 sequence is 16 residues long. The CDR3 spells CASSPPRTISGNTIYF. DNA of the CDR3: TGTGCCAGCAGCCCGCCCAGGACTATTTCTGGAAACACCATATATTTT.

This chain links TRBV6-4 with TRBJ2-7, with D hard to call. Germline CDR1 MRHNA, CDR2 SNTAGT. The CDR3 length is 13 residues. V lost 7 bases and J 3 bases, leaving 13 bases between the germline ends. The CDR3 region has the DNA TGTGCCAGCACTCCTAGTTACGACTACGAGCAGTACTTC. Translated: CASTPSYDYEQYF.

The rearrangement uses TRBV27 and TRBJ2-2, with D perhaps TRBD2 (6 bases). The CDR3 has 12 residues. V was pared by 2 bases and J by 8 bases, with 6 bases between. Germline V lookup: CDR1 MNHEY, CDR2 SMNVEV (reference sequence). This CDR3 reads CASSLAGGELFF. The CDR3 DNA reads TGTGCCAGCAGTTTAGCGGGAGGGGAGCTGTTTTTT.

This chain uses TRBV19 with TRBJ1-1, with TRBD1 as a possible D gene (6 bases). Trimming removed 7 bases from V and 1 base from J, with 13 bases in between. The length of the CDR3 is 14 residues. CDR1 is LNHDA and CDR2 is SQIVND in the germline V gene (reference sequence). The CDR3 nucleotides are TGTGCCAGTATTCGGACAGAGCCGAACACTGAAGCTTTCTTT. It is translated as CASIRTEPNTEAFF. The full variable domain, its missing parts supplied by reference TRBV19 and TRBJ1-1, is DGGITQSPKYLFRKEGQNVTLSCEQNLNHDAMYWYRQDPGQGLRLIYYSQIVNDFQKGDIAEGYSVSREKKESFPLTVTSAQKNPTAFYLCASIRTEPNTEAFFGQGTRLTVV.

This clone was found once. V and J are TRBV27 and TRBJ1-5; D possibly corresponds to TRBD1 (5 bases). Germline CDR1 reads MNHEY; CDR2 reads SMNVEV (reference sequence). There are 16 residues in the CDR3. Trimming took off 3 bases at V and 4 bases at J, with 16 bases between the two ends. The CDR3 region is CASSLAGGGGNQPQHF. CDR3 sequence (DNA): TGTGCCAGCAGTTTGGCGGGGGGAGGAGGTAATCAGCCCCAGCATTTT.

This clone has more than one count but fewer than ten. The rearrangement joins TRBV6-4 to TRBJ2-1, with TRBD2 matching 7 bases. CDR1 and CDR2 (germline): MRHNA, SNTAGT. CDR3 length: 14 amino acids. Losses at the gene ends were 6 bases for V and 7 bases for J; bases not matched to a gene: 9. CDR3 loop: CASSLWGGRNEQFF. CDR3 bases: TGTGCCAGCAGCCTGTGGGGGGGGAGGAATGAGCAGTTCTTC.

A few counts support this clone. Here the CDR3 DNA reads TGCGCCAGCAGCTTACCGGCGGGGGTGAACATGAACACTGAAGCTTTCTTT. Translation gives CASSLPAGVNMNTEAFF. This chain uses TRBV5-1 with TRBJ1-1; the D gene is possibly TRBD1 (5 bases). V was trimmed by 2 bases and J by 0 bases, leaving 17 bases between them. This CDR3 has 17 residues. Germline values: CDR1 SGHRS, CDR2 YFSETQ.

This clone was found a few times. V and J are TRBV5-1 and TRBJ2-5, with 7 bases matching TRBD2. The length of the CDR3 is 15 residues. V lost 4 bases and J lost 5; bases outside the gene matches: 11. The V gene's germline CDR1 is SGHRS and CDR2 YFSETQ. The CDR3 protein is CASSGRAGVMETQYF. In DNA form, the CDR3 reads TGCGCCAGCAGCGGTCGGGCGGGGGTCATGGAGACCCAGTACTTC.

This chain joins TRBV6-1 and TRBJ2-7; the D gene is possibly TRBD2 (5 bases). CDR1 and CDR2 from the germline V gene are MNHNS and SASEGT. Trimming left V 4 bases short and J 5 bases short, with 18 bases between. CDR3 length: 15 residues. The CDR3 loop reads CASSVVGPGIDEQYF. The DNA for the CDR3 is TGTGCCAGCAGTGTTGTTGGACCGGGGATTGACGAGCAGTACTTC.

The V call is TRBV29-1, the J call TRBJ2-1; TRBD2 might be the D (6 bases). The V gene's germline CDR1 is SQVTM and CDR2 ANQGSEA. The V and J ends lost 4 bases and 5 bases respectively, with 18 bases between them. The CDR3 loop spans 15 amino acids. CDR3 loop: CSVVGSGVVHNEQFF. The CDR3 DNA follows: TGCAGCGTTGTTGGGTCGGGAGTGGTCCACAATGAGCAGTTCTTC.

The V call is TRBV5-1, the J call TRBJ1-2; D is possibly TRBD1 (6 bases). V gave up 4 bases and J gave up 2 bases, with 12 bases separating them. This CDR3 comprises 14 residues. CDR1 and CDR2 (germline): SGHRS, YFSETQ. CDR3 amino acids: CASSPQGRNYGYTF. CDR3 coding DNA: TGCGCCAGCAGCCCACAGGGACGGAACTATGGCTACACCTTC. Complete variable domain (other parts from reference TRBV5-1 and TRBJ1-2): KAGVTQTPRYLIKTRGQQVTLSCSPISGHRSVSWYQQTPGQGLQFLFEYFSETQRNKGNFPGRFSGRQFSNSRSEMNVSTLELGDSALYLCASSPQGRNYGYTFGSGTRLTVV.

This clone was found many times. This chain joins TRBV6-1 and TRBJ1-1; D is possibly TRBD1 (5 bases). The germline V gene has CDR1 MNHNS and CDR2 SASEGT. V was clipped by 0 bases and J by 11 bases, with 13 bases between them. The CDR3 loop spans 13 amino acids. Here the CDR3 reads CASSEAGLMQAFF. The DNA for the CDR3 is TGTGCCAGCAGTGAAGCGGGGCTAATGCAGGCTTTCTTT.